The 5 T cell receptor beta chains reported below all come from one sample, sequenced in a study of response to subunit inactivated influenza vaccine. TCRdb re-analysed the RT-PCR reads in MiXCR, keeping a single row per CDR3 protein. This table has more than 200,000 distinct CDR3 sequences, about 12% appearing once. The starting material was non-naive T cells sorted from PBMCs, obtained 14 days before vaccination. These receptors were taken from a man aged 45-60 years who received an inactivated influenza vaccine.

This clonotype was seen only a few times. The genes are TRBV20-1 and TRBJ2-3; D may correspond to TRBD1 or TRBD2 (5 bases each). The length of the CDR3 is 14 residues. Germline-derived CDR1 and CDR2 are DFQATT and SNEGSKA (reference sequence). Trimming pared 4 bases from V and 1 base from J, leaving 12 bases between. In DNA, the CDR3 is TGCAGTGCTACTCGGGACCCAGGCACAGATACGCAGTATTTT. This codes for CSATRDPGTDTQYF.

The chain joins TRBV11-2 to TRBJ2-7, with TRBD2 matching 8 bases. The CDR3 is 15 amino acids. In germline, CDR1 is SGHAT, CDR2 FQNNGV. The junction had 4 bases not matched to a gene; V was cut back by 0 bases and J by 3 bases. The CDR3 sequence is CASSLEGGGYYEQYF. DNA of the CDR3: TGTGCCAGCAGCTTAGAGGGCGGGGGGTACTACGAGCAGTACTTC.

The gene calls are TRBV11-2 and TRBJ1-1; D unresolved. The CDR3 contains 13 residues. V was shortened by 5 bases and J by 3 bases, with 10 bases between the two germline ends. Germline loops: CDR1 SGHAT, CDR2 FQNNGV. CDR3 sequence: CASSPVIDTEAFF. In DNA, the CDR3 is TGTGCCAGCAGCCCCGTCATCGACACTGAAGCTTTCTTT. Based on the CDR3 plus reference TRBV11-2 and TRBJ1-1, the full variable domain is EAGVAQSPRYKIIEKRQSVAFWCNPISGHATLYWYQQILGQGPKLLIQFQNNGVVDDSQLPKDRFSAERLKGVDSTLKIQPAKLEDSAVYLCASSPVIDTEAFFGQGTRLTVV.

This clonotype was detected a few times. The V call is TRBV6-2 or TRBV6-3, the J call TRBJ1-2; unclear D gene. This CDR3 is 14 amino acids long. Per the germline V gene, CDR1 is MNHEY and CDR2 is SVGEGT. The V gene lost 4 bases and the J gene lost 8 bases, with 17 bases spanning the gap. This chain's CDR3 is CASSSPGFLIGYTF. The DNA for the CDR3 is TGTGCCAGCAGTTCTCCGGGCTTTCTTATCGGCTACACCTTC.

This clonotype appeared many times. The DNA for the CDR3 is TGCGCCAGCAGCCAAGAGGTGGCAGGGCGCACAGATACGCAGTATTTT. Amino acids: CASSQEVAGRTDTQYF. The chain recombines TRBV4-1 with TRBJ2-3, with D possibly being TRBD1 (5 bases). The CDR3 is 16 amino acids. Germline values: CDR1 MGHRA, CDR2 YSYEKL. V shed 0 bases and J shed 1 base, with 11 bases lying between them.